The 3 T cell receptor beta chains below all came from one sample that was sequenced in a study of T cells in Graves' hyperthyroidism and ophthalmopathy. There were TCR beta CDR3 regions amplified from RNA transcripts. Carried out on the TCR CDR3, a first-round RT-PCR used the HTBI primer set. TCRdb processed the multiplex PCR reads anew with MiXCR; each CDR3 protein has one entry. The repertoire has about 290,000 distinct CDR3 sequences, around 15% of them found once; the top ten carry 7.9%. What was sequenced was blood. Receptors originate from a woman in her thirties or forties with Graves' hyperthyroidism.

The sample holds a few counts of this clonotype. The DNA of the CDR3 is TGCGCCAGCAGCTTGGCCCCGGGACAGCAAGAGACCCAGTACTTC. Translation gives CASSLAPGQQETQYF. This chain connects TRBV5-1 to TRBJ2-5, with TRBD1 matching over 7 bases. The CDR3 is made up of 15 amino acids. Unmatched junction bases numbered 4, after V lost 0 bases and J lost 2 bases. Per the germline V gene, CDR1 is SGHRS and CDR2 is YFSETQ.

This chain connects TRBV4-1 to TRBJ2-2; D gene ambiguous. Germline V gives CDR1 MGHRA, CDR2 YSYEKL. The V gene lost 5 bases and the J gene lost 4 bases, with 8 bases spanning the gap. CDR3 size: 13 residues. The CDR3 reads CASSVVGTGELFF. The CDR3, as DNA: TGCGCCAGCAGCGTGGTCGGCACCGGGGAGCTGTTTTTT.

The sample holds many counts of this clonotype. The CDR3 DNA reads as TGTGCCAGCAGTGAAGGAAATTCACCCCTCCACTTT. Encoded protein: CASSEGNSPLHF. The V and J genes are TRBV2 and TRBJ1-6; D gene uncertain. This CDR3 contains 12 residues. V was pared by 1 base and J by 7 bases, with 2 bases between. The germline V gene has CDR1 SNHLY and CDR2 FYNNEI.